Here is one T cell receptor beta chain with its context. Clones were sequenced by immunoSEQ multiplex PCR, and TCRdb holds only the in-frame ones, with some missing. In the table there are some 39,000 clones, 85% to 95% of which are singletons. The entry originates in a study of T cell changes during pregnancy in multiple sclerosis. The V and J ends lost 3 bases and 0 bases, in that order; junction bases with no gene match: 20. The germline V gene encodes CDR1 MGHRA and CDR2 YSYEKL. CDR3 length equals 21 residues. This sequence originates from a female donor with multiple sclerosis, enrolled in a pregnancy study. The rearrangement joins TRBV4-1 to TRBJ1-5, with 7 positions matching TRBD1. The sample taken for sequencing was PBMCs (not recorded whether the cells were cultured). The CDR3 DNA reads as TGCGCCAGCAGCCAGCCTAAACTAATTGGGACAGATATATATAGCAATCAGCCCCAGCATTTT. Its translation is CASSQPKLIGTDIYSNQPQHF.